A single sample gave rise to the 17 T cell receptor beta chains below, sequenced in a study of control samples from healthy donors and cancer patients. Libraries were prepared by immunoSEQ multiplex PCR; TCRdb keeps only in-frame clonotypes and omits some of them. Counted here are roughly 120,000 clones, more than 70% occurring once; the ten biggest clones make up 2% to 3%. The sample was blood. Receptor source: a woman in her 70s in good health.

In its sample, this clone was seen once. This chain's CDR3 is CASSSSSGGSTDTQYF. The DNA of the CDR3 is TGTGCCAGCAGCTCAAGTAGCGGGGGTAGCACAGATACGCAGTATTTT. The chain has TRBV7-9 and TRBJ2-3; 9 bases agree with TRBD2. In germline, CDR1 is SEHNR, CDR2 FQNEAQ (reference sequence). V shed 4 bases and J 0 bases; nucleotides not matched to a gene: 5. This CDR3 spans 16 amino acids.

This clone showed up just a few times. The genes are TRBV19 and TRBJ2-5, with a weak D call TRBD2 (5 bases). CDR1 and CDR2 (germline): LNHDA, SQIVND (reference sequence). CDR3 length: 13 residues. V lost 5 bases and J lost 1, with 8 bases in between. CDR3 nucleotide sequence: TGTGCCAGTAGTTTGGGAGTCCAAGAGACCCAGTACTTC. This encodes CASSLGVQETQYF.

The CDR3 DNA is TGCGCCAGCAGCTTGGGACAGAGGGTCGGCACAGATACGCAGTATTTT. Amino acid sequence: CASSLGQRVGTDTQYF. The chain has TRBV5-1 and TRBJ2-3; D may be TRBD1 or TRBD2 (5 bases each). CDR1 and CDR2 (germline): SGHRS, YFSETQ. Deletions cut 0 bases from V and 1 base from J, with 12 bases between. This CDR3 region has 16 residues.

The CDR3 DNA reads as TGTGCCAGCAGCCGGGACAGGGGGAGAAATACGCAGTATTTT. It yields the protein CASSRDRGRNTQYF. The rearrangement joins TRBV6-5 to TRBJ2-3, with 11 bases matching TRBD1. V dropped 6 bases and J dropped 7; count of bases not matched to a gene: 6. This CDR3 region has 14 residues. Germline-derived CDR1 and CDR2 are MNHEY and SVGAGI.

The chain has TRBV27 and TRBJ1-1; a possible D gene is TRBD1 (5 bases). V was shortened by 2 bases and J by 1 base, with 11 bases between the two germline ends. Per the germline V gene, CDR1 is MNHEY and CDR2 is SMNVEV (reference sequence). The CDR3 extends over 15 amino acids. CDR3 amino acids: CASSLGTERNTEAFF. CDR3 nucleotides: TGTGCCAGCAGTTTAGGGACGGAGAGGAACACTGAAGCTTTCTTT.

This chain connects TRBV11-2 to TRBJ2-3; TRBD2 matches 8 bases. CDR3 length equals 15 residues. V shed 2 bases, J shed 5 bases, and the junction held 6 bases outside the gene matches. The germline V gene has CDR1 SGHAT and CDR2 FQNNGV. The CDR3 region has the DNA TGTGCCAGCAGCTTAAGCGGGGGCCAGGGAGATACGCAGTATTTT. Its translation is CASSLSGGQGDTQYF. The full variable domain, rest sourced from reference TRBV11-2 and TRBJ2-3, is EAGVAQSPRYKIIEKRQSVAFWCNPISGHATLYWYQQILGQGPKLLIQFQNNGVVDDSQLPKDRFSAERLKGVDSTLKIQPAKLEDSAVYLCASSLSGGQGDTQYFGPGTRLTVL.

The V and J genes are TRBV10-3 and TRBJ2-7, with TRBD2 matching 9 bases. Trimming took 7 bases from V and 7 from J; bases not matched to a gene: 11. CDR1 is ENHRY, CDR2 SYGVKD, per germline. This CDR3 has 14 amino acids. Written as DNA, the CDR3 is TGTGCCATCAAGGAGTCTGCGGGGGGGTTTGAGCAGTACTTC. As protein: CAIKESAGGFEQYF.

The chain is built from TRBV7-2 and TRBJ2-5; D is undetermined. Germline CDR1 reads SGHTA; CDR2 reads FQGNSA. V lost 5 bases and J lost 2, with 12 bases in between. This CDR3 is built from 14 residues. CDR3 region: CASSGYAGQETQYF. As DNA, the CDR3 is TGTGCCAGCAGCGGATACGCCGGACAAGAGACCCAGTACTTC.

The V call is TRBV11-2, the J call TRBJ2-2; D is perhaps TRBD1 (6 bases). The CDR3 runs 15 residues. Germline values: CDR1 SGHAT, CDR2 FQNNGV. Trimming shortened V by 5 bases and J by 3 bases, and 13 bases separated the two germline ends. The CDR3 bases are TGTGCCAGCAGCCACCAGGACAGATACACCGGGGAGCTGTTTTTT. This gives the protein CASSHQDRYTGELFF.

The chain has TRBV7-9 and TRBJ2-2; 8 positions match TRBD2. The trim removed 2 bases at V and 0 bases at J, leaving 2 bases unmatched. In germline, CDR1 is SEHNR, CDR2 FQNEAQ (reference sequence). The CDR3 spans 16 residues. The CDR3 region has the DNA TGTGCCAGCAGCTTAAAAGCGGGGGCGAACACCGGGGAGCTGTTTTTT. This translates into CASSLKAGANTGELFF.

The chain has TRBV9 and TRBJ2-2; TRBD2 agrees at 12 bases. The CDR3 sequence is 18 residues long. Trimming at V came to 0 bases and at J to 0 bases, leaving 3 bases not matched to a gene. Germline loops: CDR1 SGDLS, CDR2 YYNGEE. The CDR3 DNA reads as TGTGCCAGCAGCGTAGGACTAGCGGGGGCTGCGAACACCGGGGAGCTGTTTTTT. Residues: CASSVGLAGAANTGELFF.

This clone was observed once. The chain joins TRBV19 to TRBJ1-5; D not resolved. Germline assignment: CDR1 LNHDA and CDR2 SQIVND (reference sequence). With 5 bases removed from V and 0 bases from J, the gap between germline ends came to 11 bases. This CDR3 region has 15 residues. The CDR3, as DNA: TGTGCCAGTAGTGGCCTAGGTGGTAGCAATCAGCCCCAGCATTTT. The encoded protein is CASSGLGGSNQPQHF.

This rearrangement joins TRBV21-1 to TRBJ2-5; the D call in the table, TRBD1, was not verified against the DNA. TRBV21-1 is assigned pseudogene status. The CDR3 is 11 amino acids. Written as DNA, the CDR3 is TGTGCCAGCAGCAAGGGGCATGACCAGTACTTC. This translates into CASSKGHDQYF.

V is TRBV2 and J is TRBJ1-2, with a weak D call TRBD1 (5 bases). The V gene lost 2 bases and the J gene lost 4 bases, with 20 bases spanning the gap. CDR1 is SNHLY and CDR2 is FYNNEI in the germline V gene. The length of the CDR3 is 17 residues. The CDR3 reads CASSESGQGWVFYGYTF. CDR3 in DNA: TGTGCCAGCAGTGAATCGGGGCAGGGATGGGTGTTCTATGGCTACACCTTC.

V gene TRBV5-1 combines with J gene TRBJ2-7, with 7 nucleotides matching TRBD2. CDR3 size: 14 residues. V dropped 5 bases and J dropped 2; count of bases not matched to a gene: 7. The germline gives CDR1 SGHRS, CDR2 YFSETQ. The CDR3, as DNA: TGCGCCAGCAGGCGGGACTACGACACCTACGAGCAGTACTTC. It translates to CASRRDYDTYEQYF. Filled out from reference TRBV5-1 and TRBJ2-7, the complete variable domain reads KAGVTQTPRYLIKTRGQQVTLSCSPISGHRSVSWYQQTPGQGLQFLFEYFSETQRNKGNFPGRFSGRQFSNSRSEMNVSTLELGDSALYLCASRRDYDTYEQYFGPGTRLTVT.

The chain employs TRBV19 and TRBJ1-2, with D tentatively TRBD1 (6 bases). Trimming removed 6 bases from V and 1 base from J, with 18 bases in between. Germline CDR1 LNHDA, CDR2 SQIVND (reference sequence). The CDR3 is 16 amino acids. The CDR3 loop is CASSLWGALGNYGYTF. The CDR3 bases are TGTGCCAGTAGCCTCTGGGGGGCTTTGGGTAACTATGGCTACACCTTC.

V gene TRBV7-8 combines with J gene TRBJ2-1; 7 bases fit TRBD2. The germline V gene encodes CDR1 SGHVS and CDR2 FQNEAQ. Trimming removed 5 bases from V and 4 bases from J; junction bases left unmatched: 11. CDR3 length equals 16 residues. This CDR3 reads CASSPGRTRGYNEQFF. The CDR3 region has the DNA TGTGCCAGCAGCCCCGGCCGGACGCGGGGGTACAATGAGCAGTTCTTC.